This TCR beta chain emerged from a study of CD8+ T cells in alopecia areata (dated by TCRdb to 2017 to 2018). Describing the broader study: The study used high-throughput TCRbeta sequencing to examine T cell clonal expansion in alopecia areata, in both the C3H/HeJ mouse model and human patients. Amplification of TCRbeta CDR3 regions was done by immunoSEQ multiplex PCR using 35 Vbeta forward primers and 13 Jbeta reverse primers. On the human side, TCRbeta sequencing was run on scalp tissue and on sorted CD4+ and CD8+ peripheral blood T cells from healthy controls and from alopecia areata patients with either patchy or totalis/universalis disease. Scalp clonality was compared among normal scalp (n=4), patchy alopecia areata scalp (n=8), and alopecia totalis/universalis scalp (n=8). RNA was extracted with the PAXgene miRNA kit for fixed scalp, the miRNeasy kit for PBMCs, and the RNeasy kit for mouse skin. On the study overall, not on this receptor specifically: Shared TCR sequences between patients were less evident than in mice, which may be partly attributable to HLA diversity in the patient population. Compared with normal scalp, lesional scalp, particularly in alopecia totalis/universalis, had higher clonality and more expanded CD8+ clones, which suggests antigenic drive. Unlike mouse skin, where gammadelta T cells dominate, normal human skin contains resident alphabeta T cells that get sequenced too, which complicates analysis of the scalp TCR repertoire.

The CDR3, cysteine through phenylalanine, is 10 amino acids long. Only the CDR3 region is kept as DNA, spanning 30 bases read in frame from base 1. CDR1 SNHLY and CDR2 FYNNEI are derived from the germline V gene. Cut back by 6 bases and 3 bases, the V and J ends lie 3 bases apart. Library generation was performed with the immunoSEQ multiplex PCR assay. To provide template for TCR sequencing, every sample had RNA extracted and reverse transcribed into cDNA. SuperScript III was used to make first-strand cDNA, primed with a 2:1 mix of oligo-dT and random hexamers. A synthetic immune receptor repertoire was used to measure amplification bias, and any remaining bias was corrected computationally. The authors processed their data as follows. Raw reads were preprocessed to remove errors, and CDR3 was defined by IMGT conventions from the conserved cysteine to phenylalanine. To get clonality, Shannon entropy was normalized by log2 of the number of productive unique TCRs and the result was subtracted from 1. Whether each scalp clone was CD4 or CD8 was inferred by checking scalp TCRbeta sequences against the CD4 and CD8 repertoires from sorted blood. The clones in this table, taken by TCRdb from immuneACCESS, are in-frame only. Not every clone is retained; where verified, under half of the shortfall comes from an unresolved V gene, and the cause of the rest is unknown. Clone size and V and J calls were adopted from that table, with D and trimming inferred from the DNA. The sample table records 20,000 to 30,000 clones; 52% of these occur just once. The ten largest clones represent roughly 29% of the sample.

This clone was detected once. It has no known antigen specificity. No qualities accompany the bases; no much larger clone lies one base away. Peripheral blood and lesional scalp punch biopsies were obtained from patients with alopecia areata. PBMCs were isolated by density centrifugation and stained for CD3, CD4 and CD8, after which CD4+ and CD8+ T cells were sorted on a FACSAria. Untreated alopecia areata patients were recruited as part of a multicenter biomarker study. In roughly five patients from the biomarker study, the blood CD8+ T cells went through an additional sort into NKG2D-low and NKG2D-high fractions.

The origin of this receptor is a human donor with alopecia areata. The sequenced sample was NKG2D-high CD8+ T cells sorted from blood. The meaning of the sample's cell subset or site label: sorted CD8+ NKG2D-high blood T cells. This sequence uses TRBV2 and TRBJ2-7; a confident D gene designation cannot be given. CDR3 reads: CASRFYEQYF. The DNA is as follows: TGTGCCAGCAGGTTCTACGAGCAGTACTTC.